In its sample, the clone carrying this T cell receptor (beta chain) was seen many times. The entry originates in a study of tumor-infiltrating lymphocytes in primary liver carcinoma. On the study more broadly: Ranging in age from 30 to 69 years, the patients were men and women.

RNA and DNA were co-extracted from roughly 20-30 mg of unsorted bulk tissue. The patients presented with primary liver carcinoma, which was managed through surgical resection. Sampling of each tumor involved five separate regions. The junction had 3 bases not matched to a gene; V was cut back by 1 base and J by 0 bases. In germline, CDR1 is SGHRS, CDR2 YFSETQ. This CDR3 has 16 amino acids. Making TCR beta cDNA involved around 510 ng total RNA and a constant-region primer. Three rounds of nested multiplex PCR with slightly modified ARM-PCR produced TCR beta libraries. A C-beta reverse primer and TRBV1-TRBV30 forward primers served in each of the first two PCR rounds, at 10 cycles apiece. TCRdb re-analysed the multiplex PCR reads in MiXCR, keeping a single row per CDR3 protein. The data contain nearly 50,000 distinct CDR3 sequences, around three quarters of them singletons.

The sample comprised liver tumor tissue from sampling region 3. Sample subset: tumor region T3, left-lateral pole. This sequence originates from a man aged 35 to 55 with primary liver carcinoma and hepatitis B virus infection. The chain carries TRBV5-1 and TRBJ2-1; 8 bases map to TRBD2. Here the CDR3 DNA reads TGCGCCAGCAGCTTGATACTAGCGGTCTCCTACAATGAGCAGTTCTTC. Translated, it gives CASSLILAVSYNEQFF.